The rows below give T cell receptor beta chains drawn from one sample of a study of synovial regulatory T cells in juvenile arthritis. Profiling relied on immunoSEQ multiplex PCR, and the TCRdb table lists in-frame clones only, not all of them. The sample spans roughly 2,200 clones; the ten largest clones claim roughly 13%. Sequencing was performed on Treg cells from the synovium. The receptors come from a donor younger than 30 with juvenile idiopathic arthritis. Both conserved end residues are part of each CDR3. Clone size is stated in some rows and not others, as once, few, many or a class when expanded.

J,V,size,CDR3
TRBJ1-4,TRBV9,NA,CASSGQMGNEKLFF
TRBJ1-1,TRBV5-1,medium-sized,CASSDREGVQNTEAFF
TRBJ1-1,TRBV7-8,medium-sized,CATSNLPNTEAFF
TRBJ2-1,TRBV5-1,NA,CASSLGPVGRSSYNEQFF
TRBJ1-3,TRBV2,large,CASRLYYTIYF
TRBJ1-1,TRBV29-1,large,CSVGPFRDTEAFF
TRBJ1-1,TRBV18,medium-sized,CASSPISGSTEAFF
TRBJ1-2,TRBV5-4,medium-sized,CASSLAKGQGAHGYTF
TRBJ2-7,TRBV6-1,medium-sized,CASGVGGPYEQYF
TRBJ2-7,TRBV2,medium-sized,CASSEPGQGLHEQYF
TRBJ1-6,TRBV7-9,medium-sized,CASSVDSPGIDLHF
TRBJ2-6,TRBV5-1,NA,CASSLIHVLSPLAANVLTF
TRBJ2-7,TRBV10-3,medium-sized,CAISRLAGTYEQYF
TRBJ2-3,TRBV28,medium-sized,CASSFRRGPTDTQYF
TRBJ2-3,TRBV29-1,NA,CSAQTSLMADTQYF
TRBJ1-5,TRBV18,medium-sized,CASSPRAGGRGSNQPQHF
TRBJ2-7,TRBV5-6,medium-sized,CASSPTGGLFEQYF
TRBJ2-7,TRBV2,medium-sized,CASRRDRDEQYF
TRBJ2-4,TRBV7-3,medium-sized,CASSLEGRGGKNIQYF
TRBJ1-1,TRBV5-1,medium-sized,CASSLAGGSGRF
TRBJ2-7,TRBV4-1,NA,CASSRIGDRVYEQYF
TRBJ1-2,TRBV21-1,medium-sized,CASSHGTGGSPYGYTF
TRBJ1-1,TRBV19,NA,CASSRDRARAEAFF
TRBJ2-2,TRBV6-6,medium-sized,CASTGAAGELFF
TRBJ1-6,TRBV19,medium-sized,CASSIKVGQGRSPLHF
TRBJ2-1,TRBV6-6,medium-sized,CASQNSYNEQFF
TRBJ2-3,TRBV5-1,NA,CASRFWTGGRASTDTQYF
TRBJ2-7,TRBV21-1,large,CASSKRVRETHYEQYF
TRBJ2-2,TRBV29-1,NA,CSVKGGSLTGELFF
TRBJ1-3,TRBV15,medium-sized,CATSPLTGNSGNTIYF
TRBJ1-1,TRBV30,NA,CAWSQTGAGQDTEAFF
TRBJ2-7,TRBV20-1,NA,CSGRASYEQYF
TRBJ2-3,TRBV9,medium-sized,CASSVAGRTSTDTQYF
TRBJ1-5,TRBV18,medium-sized,CASSPGVDQPQHF
TRBJ1-6,TRBV5-1,NA,CASRTFGVNSPLHF
TRBJ1-5,TRBV28,NA,CASRTGGHQPQHF
TRBJ2-4,TRBV6-5,medium-sized,CASSYSKGLAKNIQYF
TRBJ2-1,TRBV15,medium-sized,CATSRGGRGHNEQFF
TRBJ2-1,TRBV11-2,NA,CASSARLAGGGYNEQFF
TRBJ2-5,TRBV11-3,NA,CASSFSGGGAGKETQYF
TRBJ2-7,TRBV2,medium-sized,CASSEPLKQYF
TRBJ2-5,TRBV25-1,NA,CASSHRARMSRETQYF
TRBJ2-1,TRBV2,medium-sized,CASSELWGVPSYNEQFF
TRBJ2-2,TRBV19,medium-sized,CASSILGQGNTGELFF
TRBJ1-2,TRBV18,medium-sized,CASSPKIKKSGNYGYTF
TRBJ2-7,TRBV9,NA,CASSVGTGLSYEQYF
TRBJ2-1,TRBV30,NA,CAWNGHRTGGGAGGPRISSYNEQFF
TRBJ2-1,TRBV14,NA,CASSPGQAVSYNEQFF
TRBJ1-5,TRBV18,medium-sized,CASSPDRVFNQPQHF
TRBJ2-4,TRBV6-1,medium-sized,CASSEASQGSTKNIQYF
TRBJ2-1,TRBV19,medium-sized,CASSMTSDNEQFF
TRBJ2-1,TRBV7-9,medium-sized,CASSWGLASEQFF